Listed here are 8 T cell receptor beta chains from one sample, sequenced in a study of blood T cell dynamics during melanoma immunotherapy. Some clones are missing from TCRdb's copy, which holds only in-frame ones; the method was immunoSEQ multiplex PCR. Of 25,000 to 30,000 clones in the sample, around four fifths were seen once. Noted time point: week 3, after first cycle of checkpoint inhibitor. The sample here was blood, taken from a patient treated with checkpoint blockade. All receptors derive from a human donor with melanoma.

V usage is TRBV7-2 and J usage is TRBJ1-1; 8 bases align to TRBD1. J gave up 3 bases and V 5 bases, and 2 bases lay outside the gene matches. The CDR3 length is 13 residues. Germline-derived CDR1 and CDR2 are SGHTA and FQGNSA. The CDR3 spells CASSNRGDTEAFF. Here the CDR3 DNA reads TGTGCCAGCAGCAACAGGGGGGACACTGAAGCTTTCTTT. Combining the CDR3 with reference TRBV7-2 and TRBJ1-1 gives the whole variable domain GAGVSQSPSNKVTEKGKDVELRCDPISGHTALYWYRQSLGQGLEFLIYFQGNSAPDKSGLPSDRFSAERTGGSVSTLTIQRTQQEDSAVYLCASSNRGDTEAFFGQGTRLTVV.

The CDR3 coding sequence is TGTGCCAGCAACTCGGACGTCGGGGAGCTGTTTTTT. Its translation: CASNSDVGELFF. V usage is TRBV28 and J usage is TRBJ2-2; no clear D. CDR1 MDHEN and CDR2 SYDVKM come from the germline V gene. V shed 7 bases and J shed 7 bases, with 10 bases lying between them. The CDR3 spans 12 residues.

The chain couples TRBV7-6 to TRBJ1-4; 11 bases align to TRBD1. CDR3 length: 16 residues. V shed 1 base and J 7 bases; nucleotides not matched to a gene: 5. Germline assignment: CDR1 SGHVS and CDR2 FNYEAQ. The CDR3, as DNA: TGTGCCAGCAGCTTAGGGACAGGGGGCTTTAGTGAAAAACTGTTTTTT. Protein: CASSLGTGGFSEKLFF.

The J gene is TRBJ2-1, the V gene TRBV9; weak D call: TRBD1 (5 bases). Germline-derived CDR1 and CDR2 are SGDLS and YYNGEE. CDR3 length: 15 residues. The V gene lost 4 bases and the J gene lost 8 bases, with 19 bases spanning the gap. CDR3 nucleotides: TGTGCCAGCAGCCCCCAGGGCGGCCCCAAGGATGAGCAGTTCTTC. It codes for CASSPQGGPKDEQFF.

This rearrangement joins TRBV7-2 to TRBJ2-2; 8 bases are a match to TRBD2. J was trimmed by 6 bases and V by 5 bases; bases with no gene match: 11. Germline-derived CDR1 and CDR2 are SGHTA and FQGNSA. The CDR3 loop spans 16 amino acids. This chain's CDR3 is CASSPAGGPGAGELFF. The CDR3 nucleotides read TGTGCCAGCAGCCCCGCGGGGGGACCGGGAGCCGGGGAGCTGTTTTTT.

This clone has a single count. The genes are TRBV7-2 and TRBJ2-7, with unresolved D. Trimming cost V 0 bases and J 9 bases, with 6 bases left between them. Germline loops: CDR1 SGHTA, CDR2 FQGNSA. The CDR3 is made up of 11 amino acids. CDR3 nucleotides: TGTGCCAGCAGCTTAGCGAATGCGCAGTACTTC. Its translation: CASSLANAQYF.

This clone showed up just a few times. The J gene is TRBJ2-2, the V gene TRBV4-1; TRBD2 aligns across 8 bases. This CDR3 is built from 19 residues. Trimming removed 0 bases from V and 4 bases from J; junction bases left unmatched: 13. Germline values: CDR1 MGHRA, CDR2 YSYEKL. The CDR3 here is CASSQDLFGLAKSTGELFF. CDR3 DNA: TGCGCCAGCAGCCAAGATCTTTTTGGACTAGCCAAGTCCACCGGGGAGCTGTTTTTT.

The V gene is TRBV4-1, the J gene TRBJ2-2, with 8 bases identical to TRBD1. The J segment lost 4 bases and the V segment lost 0 bases, leaving 10 bases of the junction unmatched. Germline-derived CDR1 and CDR2 are MGHRA and YSYEKL. The CDR3 contains 18 residues. The CDR3 loop reads CASSQDRQGAQTTGELFF. For the CDR3, the DNA is TGCGCCAGCAGCCAAGATCGGCAGGGGGCGCAGACCACCGGGGAGCTGTTTTTT.